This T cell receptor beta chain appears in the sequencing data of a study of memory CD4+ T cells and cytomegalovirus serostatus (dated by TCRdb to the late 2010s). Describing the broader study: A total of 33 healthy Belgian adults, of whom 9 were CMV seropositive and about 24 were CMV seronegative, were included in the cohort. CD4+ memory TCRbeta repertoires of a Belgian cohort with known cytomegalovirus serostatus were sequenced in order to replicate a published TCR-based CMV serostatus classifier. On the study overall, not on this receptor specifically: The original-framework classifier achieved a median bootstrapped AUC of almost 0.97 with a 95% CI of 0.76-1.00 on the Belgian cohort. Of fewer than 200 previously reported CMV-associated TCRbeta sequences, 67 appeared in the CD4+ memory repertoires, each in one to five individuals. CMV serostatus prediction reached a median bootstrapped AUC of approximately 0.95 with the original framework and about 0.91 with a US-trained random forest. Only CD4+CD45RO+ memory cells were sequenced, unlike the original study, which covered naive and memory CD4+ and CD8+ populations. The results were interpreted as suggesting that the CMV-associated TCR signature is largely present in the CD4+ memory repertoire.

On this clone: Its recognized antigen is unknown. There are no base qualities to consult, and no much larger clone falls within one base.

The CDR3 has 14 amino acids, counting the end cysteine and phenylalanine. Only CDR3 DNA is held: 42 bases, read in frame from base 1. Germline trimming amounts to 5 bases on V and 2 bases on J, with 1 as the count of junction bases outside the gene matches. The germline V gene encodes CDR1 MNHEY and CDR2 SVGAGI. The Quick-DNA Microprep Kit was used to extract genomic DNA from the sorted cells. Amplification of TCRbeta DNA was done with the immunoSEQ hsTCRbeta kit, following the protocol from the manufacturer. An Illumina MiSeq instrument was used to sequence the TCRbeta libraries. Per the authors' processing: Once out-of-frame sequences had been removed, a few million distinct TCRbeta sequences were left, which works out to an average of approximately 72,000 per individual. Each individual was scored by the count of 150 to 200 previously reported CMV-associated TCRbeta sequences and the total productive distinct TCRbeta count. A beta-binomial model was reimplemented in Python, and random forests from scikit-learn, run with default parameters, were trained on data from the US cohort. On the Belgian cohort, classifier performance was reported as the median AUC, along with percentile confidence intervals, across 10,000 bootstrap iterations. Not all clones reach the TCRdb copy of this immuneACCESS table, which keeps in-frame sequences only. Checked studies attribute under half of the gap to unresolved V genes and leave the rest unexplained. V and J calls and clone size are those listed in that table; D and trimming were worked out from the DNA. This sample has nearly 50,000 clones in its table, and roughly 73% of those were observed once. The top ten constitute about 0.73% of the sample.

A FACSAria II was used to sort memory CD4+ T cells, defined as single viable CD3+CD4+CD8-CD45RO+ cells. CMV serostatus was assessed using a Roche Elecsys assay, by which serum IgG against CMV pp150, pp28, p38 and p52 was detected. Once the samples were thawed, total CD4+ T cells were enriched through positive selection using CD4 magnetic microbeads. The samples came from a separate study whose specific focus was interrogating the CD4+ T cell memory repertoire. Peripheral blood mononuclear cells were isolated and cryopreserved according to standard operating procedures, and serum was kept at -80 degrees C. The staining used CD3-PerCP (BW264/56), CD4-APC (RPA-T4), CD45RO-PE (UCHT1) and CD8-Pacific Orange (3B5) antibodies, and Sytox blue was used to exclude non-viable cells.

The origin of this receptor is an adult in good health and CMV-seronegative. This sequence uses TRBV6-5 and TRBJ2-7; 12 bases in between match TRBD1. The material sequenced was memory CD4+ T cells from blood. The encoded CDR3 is CASSGTGGPYEQYF. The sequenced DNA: TGTGCCAGCAGTGGGACAGGGGGCCCCTACGAGCAGTACTTC.